The 15 T cell receptor beta chains listed next were all sequenced from one sample in a study of shared clonotypes between healthy human individuals. Assay: immunoSEQ multiplex PCR; the TCRdb copy retains only in-frame clones and omits some. The table has 2 million to 2.5 million clones, more than 85% seen once. The specimen sequenced was naive CD4+ T cells from PBMCs. Subset in this sample: CD45RA+ positively selected. The receptors were sampled from a man younger than 30 in good health. Some clones in this sample may be carry-over from other donors' samples.

This clone was observed once. V gene TRBV4-3 combines with J gene TRBJ2-7; tentatively, D is TRBD2 (6 bases). The CDR3 runs to 15 residues. CDR1 LGHNA and CDR2 YSLEER come from the germline V gene. V was clipped by 0 bases and J by 4 bases, with 13 bases between them. Here the CDR3 reads CASSQEGNGLYEQYF. CDR3 DNA: TGCGCCAGCAGCCAAGAGGGAAACGGACTATACGAGCAGTACTTC.

The chain employs TRBV4-1 and TRBJ1-2; 9 nucleotides line up with TRBD1. The germline V gene has CDR1 MGHRA and CDR2 YSYEKL. The CDR3 sequence is 15 residues long. With V trimmed by 3 bases and J by 3 bases, 5 bases remained unmatched. The DNA for the CDR3 is TGCGCCAGCAGCCAGGTGGGACAGGGTGACTATGGCTACACCTTC. This encodes CASSQVGQGDYGYTF.

V is TRBV29-1 and J is TRBJ2-1; TRBD2 aligns across 11 bases. The CDR3 runs 17 residues. Germline-derived CDR1 and CDR2 are SQVTM and ANQGSEA. V dropped 0 bases and J dropped 5; count of bases not matched to a gene: 9. The CDR3 DNA reads TGCAGCGTTGAAGATCAACAATTAGCGGGAGGGCACAATGAGCAGTTCTTC. This gives the protein CSVEDQQLAGGHNEQFF.

The chain combines TRBV5-4 with TRBJ1-3; TRBD1 aligns across 8 bases. The ends lost 7 bases at V and 7 bases at J; junction bases unmatched: 19. This CDR3 is built from 17 residues. Looked up from germline, CDR1 is SGHNT and CDR2 is YYREEE (reference sequence). CDR3 sequence: CASYGQGNEGLWNTIYF. CDR3 DNA sequence: TGTGCCAGCTATGGACAGGGAAATGAGGGGCTGTGGAACACCATATATTTT.

The chain carries TRBV7-3 and TRBJ2-7, with TRBD1 matching 7 bases. This CDR3 region has 13 residues. V lost 0 bases to trimming and J lost 6 bases; unmatched junction nucleotides: 2. Germline V gene sequence: CDR1 SGHTA, CDR2 FQGTGA. CDR3 DNA: TGTGCCAGCAGCTTAACATCAGGGGGCGAGCAGTACTTC. It specifies CASSLTSGGEQYF. The complete variable domain, with remaining parts taken from reference TRBV7-3 and TRBJ2-7, reads GAGVSQTPSNKVTEKGKYVELRCDPISGHTALYWYRQSLGQGPEFLIYFQGTGAADDSGLPNDRFFAVRPEGSVSTLKIQRTERGDSAVYLCASSLTSGGEQYFGPGTRLTVT.

This chain uses TRBV5-1 with TRBJ2-7; 15 bases fit TRBD2. The junction had 7 bases not matched to a gene; V was cut back by 4 bases and J by 5 bases. The CDR3 covers 16 residues. Per germline, CDR1 SGHRS and CDR2 YFSETQ. The CDR3 DNA follows: TGCGCCAGCAGCGTTGGACTAGCGGGAGGGCTCGACGAGCAGTACTTC. This sequence encodes CASSVGLAGGLDEQYF.

The rearrangement joins TRBV30 to TRBJ2-1; 9 bases align to TRBD1. Germline CDR1 and CDR2: GTSNPN and SVGIG (reference sequence). The CDR3 spans 14 residues. Unmatched junction bases numbered 3, after V lost 0 bases and J lost 6 bases. Written as DNA, the CDR3 is TGTGCCTGGAGTGTCTGGACAGGGGCCAATGAGCAGTTCTTC. Translating it yields CAWSVWTGANEQFF.

V is TRBV5-1 and J is TRBJ2-3, with D uncertain. Germline loops: CDR1 SGHRS, CDR2 YFSETQ. This CDR3 is 13 amino acids long. V was trimmed by 5 bases and J by 0 bases, leaving 7 bases between them. The DNA for the CDR3 is TGCGCCAGCAGGCCTAGGAGCACAGATACGCAGTATTTT. Protein: CASRPRSTDTQYF.

This clone appeared a single time. This chain connects TRBV9 to TRBJ2-1, with TRBD1 matching 7 bases. J was trimmed by 7 bases and V by 5 bases; bases with no gene match: 6. Germline CDR1 and CDR2: SGDLS and YYNGEE. This CDR3 contains 13 residues. The chain's CDR3 is CASSVRGLNEQFF. The DNA for the CDR3 is TGTGCCAGCAGTGTCAGGGGGTTGAATGAGCAGTTCTTC.

This clone came up a few times. CDR3 sequence (DNA): TGTGCCAGCAGCCCTTCCGAGACAGGAAACACCGGGGAGCTGTTTTTT. Its translation is CASSPSETGNTGELFF. The V call is TRBV4-2, the J call TRBJ2-2; D might be TRBD1 (6 bases). CDR3 size: 16 residues. Germline values: CDR1 LGHNA, CDR2 YNFKEQ. The ends were cut back, 4 bases at V and 2 bases at J, with 14 bases in the middle.

V and J are TRBV5-4 and TRBJ1-5, with D possibly matching TRBD1 (5 bases). Germline V lookup: CDR1 SGHNT, CDR2 YYREEE (reference sequence). CDR3 size: 17 residues. The germline V and J ends were trimmed by 4 bases and 0 bases, with 17 bases remaining between them. CDR3 DNA sequence: TGTGCCAGCAGCCCCGGAGCAGGGTTTTATAGCAATCAGCCCCAGCATTTT. This translates into CASSPGAGFYSNQPQHF.

The gene calls are TRBV28 and TRBJ1-1; D remains unclear. Per germline, CDR1 MDHEN and CDR2 SYDVKM. Trimming removed 2 bases from V and 0 bases from J, with 13 bases in between. CDR3 size: 16 residues. Here the CDR3 DNA reads TGTGCCAGCAGTTTACCGGGAGAAACTATGAACACTGAAGCTTTCTTT. Amino acid sequence: CASSLPGETMNTEAFF.

V gene TRBV6-1 combines with J gene TRBJ1-1, with 8 bases that match TRBD1. Germline V gives CDR1 MNHNS, CDR2 SASEGT. The CDR3 sequence is 14 residues long. V dropped 5 bases and J dropped 5; count of bases not matched to a gene: 7. CDR3 nucleotides: TGTGCCAGCAGTTTTGGACAGGGACGGACTGAAGCTTTCTTT. Its protein product is CASSFGQGRTEAFF.

The V and J genes are TRBV5-1 and TRBJ2-1; TRBD2 is a possible D gene (6 bases). V lost 4 bases and J 5 bases, leaving 16 bases between the germline ends. Germline CDR1 is SGHRS and CDR2 is YFSETQ. The CDR3 contains 15 residues. The CDR3 sequence: CASSRSGTGNNEQFF. CDR3 coding DNA: TGCGCCAGCAGCAGATCCGGGACTGGGAACAATGAGCAGTTCTTC. The full variable domain, its missing parts supplied by reference TRBV5-1 and TRBJ2-1, is KAGVTQTPRYLIKTRGQQVTLSCSPISGHRSVSWYQQTPGQGLQFLFEYFSETQRNKGNFPGRFSGRQFSNSRSEMNVSTLELGDSALYLCASSRSGTGNNEQFFGPGTRLTVL.

The chain has TRBV4-2 and TRBJ2-7; TRBD1 might be the D (6 bases). V shed 2 bases and J shed 3 bases, with 14 bases lying between them. This CDR3 is 15 amino acids long. Looked up from germline, CDR1 is LGHNA and CDR2 is YNFKEQ. The CDR3, as DNA: TGTGCCAGCAGCCAACCCAGGGGTTTAAACTACGAGCAGTACTTC. It codes for CASSQPRGLNYEQYF.